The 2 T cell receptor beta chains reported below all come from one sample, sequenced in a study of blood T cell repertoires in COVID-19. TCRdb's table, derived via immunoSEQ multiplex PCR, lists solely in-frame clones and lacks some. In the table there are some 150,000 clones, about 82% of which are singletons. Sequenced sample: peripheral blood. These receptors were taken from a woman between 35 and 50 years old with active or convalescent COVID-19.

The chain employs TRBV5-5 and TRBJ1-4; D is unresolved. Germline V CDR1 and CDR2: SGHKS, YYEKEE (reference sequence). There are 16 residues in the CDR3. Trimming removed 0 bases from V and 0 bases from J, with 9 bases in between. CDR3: CASSLGTTTTNEKLFF. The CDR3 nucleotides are TGTGCCAGCAGCTTGGGGACTACAACAACTAATGAAAAACTGTTTTTT.

CDR3 sequence: CASSEGLRAFF. The CDR3 DNA sequence: TGTGCCAGCAGTGAAGGGTTGAGAGCTTTCTTT. V and J are TRBV6-1 and TRBJ1-1; D is ambiguous. Germline CDR1 MNHNS, CDR2 SASEGT. This CDR3 spans 11 amino acids. The germline V and J ends were trimmed by 1 base and 10 bases, with 7 bases remaining between them.